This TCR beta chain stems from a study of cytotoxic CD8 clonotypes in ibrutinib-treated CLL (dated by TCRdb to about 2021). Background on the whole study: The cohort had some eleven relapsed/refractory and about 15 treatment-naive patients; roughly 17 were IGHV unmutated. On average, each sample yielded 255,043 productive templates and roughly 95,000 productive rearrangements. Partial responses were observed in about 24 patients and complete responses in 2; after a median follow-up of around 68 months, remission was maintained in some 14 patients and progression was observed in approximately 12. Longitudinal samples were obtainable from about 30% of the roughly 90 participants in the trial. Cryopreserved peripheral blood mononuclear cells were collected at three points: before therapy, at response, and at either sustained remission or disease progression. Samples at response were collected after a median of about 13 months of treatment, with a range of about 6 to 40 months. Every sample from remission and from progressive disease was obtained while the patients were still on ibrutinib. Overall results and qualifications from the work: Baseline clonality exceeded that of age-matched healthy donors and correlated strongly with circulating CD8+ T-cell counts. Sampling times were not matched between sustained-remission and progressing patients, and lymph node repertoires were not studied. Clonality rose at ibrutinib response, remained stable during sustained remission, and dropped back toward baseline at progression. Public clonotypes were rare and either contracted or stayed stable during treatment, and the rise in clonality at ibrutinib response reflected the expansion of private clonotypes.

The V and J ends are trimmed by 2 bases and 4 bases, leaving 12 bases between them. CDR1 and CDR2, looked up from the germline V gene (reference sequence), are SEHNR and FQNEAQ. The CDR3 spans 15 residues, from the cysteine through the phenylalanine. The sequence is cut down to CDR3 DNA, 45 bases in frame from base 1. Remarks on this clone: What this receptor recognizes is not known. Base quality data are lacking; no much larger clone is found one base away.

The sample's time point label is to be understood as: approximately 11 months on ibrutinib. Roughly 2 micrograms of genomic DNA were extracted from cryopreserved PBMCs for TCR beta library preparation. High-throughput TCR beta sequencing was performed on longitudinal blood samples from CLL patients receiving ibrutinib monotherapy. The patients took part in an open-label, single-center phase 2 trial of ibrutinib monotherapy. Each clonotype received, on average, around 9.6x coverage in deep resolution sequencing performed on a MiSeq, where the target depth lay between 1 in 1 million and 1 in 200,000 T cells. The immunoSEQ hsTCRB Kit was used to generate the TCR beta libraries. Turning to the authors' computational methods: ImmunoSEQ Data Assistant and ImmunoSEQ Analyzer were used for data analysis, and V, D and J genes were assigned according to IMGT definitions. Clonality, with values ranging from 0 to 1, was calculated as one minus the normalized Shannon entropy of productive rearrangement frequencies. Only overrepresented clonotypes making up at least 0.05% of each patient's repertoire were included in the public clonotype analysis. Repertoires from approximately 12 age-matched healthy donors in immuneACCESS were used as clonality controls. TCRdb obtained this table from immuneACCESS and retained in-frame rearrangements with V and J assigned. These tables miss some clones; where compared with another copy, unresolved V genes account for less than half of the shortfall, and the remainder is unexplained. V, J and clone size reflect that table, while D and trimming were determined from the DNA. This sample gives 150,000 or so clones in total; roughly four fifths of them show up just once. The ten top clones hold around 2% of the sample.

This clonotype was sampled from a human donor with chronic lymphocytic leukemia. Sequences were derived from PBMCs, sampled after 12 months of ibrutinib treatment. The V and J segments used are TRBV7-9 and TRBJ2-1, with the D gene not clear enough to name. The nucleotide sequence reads TGTGCCAGCAGCTTATGGATGGCGAGTTACAATGAGCAGTTCTTC. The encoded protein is CASSLWMASYNEQFF. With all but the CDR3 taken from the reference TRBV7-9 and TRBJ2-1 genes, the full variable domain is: DTGVSQNPRHKITKRGQNVTFRCDPISEHNRLYWYRQTLGQGPEFLTYFQNEAQLEKSRLLSDRFSAERPKGSFSTLEIQRTEQGDSAMYLCASSLWMASYNEQFFGPGTRLTVL.